Listed below are T cell receptor beta chains from one sample, sequenced in a study of T cells expressing NK-cell markers. TCRdb derives one entry per CDR3 protein from the 5' RACE reads, leaving out DNA. The sample features about 550,000 distinct CDR3 sequences, with approximately 4% in its top ten. Input material: blood T cells: a sorted CD56 or NKG2C T cell subset, CD4+ or CD8+ T cells, or bulk PBMC T cells (not recorded which). These receptors all come from a man aged 18 to 29 in good health. CDR3s include the opening cysteine and the closing phenylalanine or tryptophan.

>TRBJ2-1|TRBV3-1
CASSQVPGGSNEQFF
>TRBJ2-2|TRBV5-6
CASSLYKSGELFF
>TRBJ2-1|TRBV7-3
CASSLMASGIENEQFF
>TRBJ1-2|TRBV27
CASSTLRGWVYGYTF
>TRBJ2-7|TRBV5-5
CASSRASGLAVEQYF
>TRBJ2-5|TRBV28
CASSPITNQETQYF
>TRBJ1-1|TRBV2
CASRGPREGITEAFF
>TRBJ1-3|TRBV29-1
CSVEDIPGANEGRSGNTIYF
>TRBJ2-1|TRBV7-2
CASARAREDEQFF
>TRBJ2-7|TRBV6-2/TRBV6-3
CASRLRGTEQYEQYF
>TRBJ2-5|TRBV7-9
CASSAVQGKVETQYF
>TRBJ1-2|TRBV20-1
CSATRSDGYTF
>TRBJ2-1|TRBV9
CASSPEGLAGGEQFF
>TRBJ2-1|TRBV24-1
CATSDLVPRTYNEQFF
>TRBJ2-3|TRBV20-1
CSASAGFRGGPPDTQYF
>TRBJ2-7|TRBV7-9
CASSRGEDGSYEQYF
>TRBJ2-3|TRBV20-1
CSARTPREADTQYF
>TRBJ2-1|TRBV3-1
CASSPPFRGGGNEQFF
>TRBJ1-1|TRBV20-1
CSANSGGNTEAFF
>TRBJ2-7|TRBV14
CASSQERGRAFYEQYF
>TRBJ1-1|TRBV29-1
CSGDRGGEAFF
>TRBJ2-2|TRBV12-3/TRBV12-4
CATPNLGRETGELFF
>TRBJ2-2|TRBV12-3/TRBV12-4
CASSLGTANTGELFF
>TRBJ2-1|TRBV7-2
CASSLAMSVRGSNEQFF
>TRBJ2-1|TRBV20-1
CSARDPRAGNEQFF
>TRBJ2-3|TRBV3-1
CASSSADSGRADTQYF
>TRBJ2-7|TRBV20-1
CSATPGQVRYEQYF
>TRBJ2-2|TRBV6-5
CASTGNTGELFF
>TRBJ1-1|TRBV20-1
CSAREAAARGRAFF
>TRBJ1-6|TRBV11-2
CASSPHIDSPLHF
>TRBJ2-2|TRBV15
CATSLKSGFTGELFF
>TRBJ2-5|TRBV7-6
CASSLGGSLETQYF
>TRBJ2-2|TRBV15
CATSRSEGVFANTGELFF
>TRBJ1-5|TRBV10-3
CAITSEGGQPQHF
>TRBJ2-6|TRBV25-1
CASRSGNSGANVLTF
>TRBJ2-3|TRBV6-1
CASSKITGTGGTDTQYF
>TRBJ2-5|TRBV11-3
CASSWGAGDVTQYF
>TRBJ1-1|TRBV10-1
CASSETTGNTEAFF
>TRBJ2-4|TRBV28
CASSLSPGGIGAKNIQYF
>TRBJ2-1|TRBV29-1
CSSNVYNEQFF
>TRBJ2-5|TRBV5-1
CASSLMAGEKYETQYF
>TRBJ2-2|TRBV27
CASSDGTGIGTGELFF